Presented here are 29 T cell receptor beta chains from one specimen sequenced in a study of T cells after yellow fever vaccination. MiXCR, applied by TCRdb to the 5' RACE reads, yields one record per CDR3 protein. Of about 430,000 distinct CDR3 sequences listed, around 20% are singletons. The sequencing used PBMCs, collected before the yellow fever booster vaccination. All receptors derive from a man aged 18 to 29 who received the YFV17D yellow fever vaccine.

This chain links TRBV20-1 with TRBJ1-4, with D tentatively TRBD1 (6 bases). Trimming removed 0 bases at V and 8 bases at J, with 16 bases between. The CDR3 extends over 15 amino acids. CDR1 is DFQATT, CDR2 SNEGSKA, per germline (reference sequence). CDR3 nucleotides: TGCAGTGCTAGAGATGTCCGGCAGGGGAGAGAAAAACTGTTTTTT. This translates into CSARDVRQGREKLFF.

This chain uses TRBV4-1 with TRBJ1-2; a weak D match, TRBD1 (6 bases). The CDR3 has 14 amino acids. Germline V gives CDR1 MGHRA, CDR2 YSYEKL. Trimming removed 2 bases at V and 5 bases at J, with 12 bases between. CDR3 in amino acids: CASSQLGQKYGYTF. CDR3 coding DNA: TGCGCCAGCAGCCAACTCGGACAGAAGTATGGCTACACCTTC.

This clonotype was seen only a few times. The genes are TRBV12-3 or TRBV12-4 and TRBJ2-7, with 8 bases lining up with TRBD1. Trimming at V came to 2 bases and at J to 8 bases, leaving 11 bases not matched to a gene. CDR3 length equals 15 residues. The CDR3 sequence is CASSLSPYGQGKQYV. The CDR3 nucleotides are TGTGCCAGCAGTTTATCCCCTTACGGACAGGGAAAGCAGTACGTC.

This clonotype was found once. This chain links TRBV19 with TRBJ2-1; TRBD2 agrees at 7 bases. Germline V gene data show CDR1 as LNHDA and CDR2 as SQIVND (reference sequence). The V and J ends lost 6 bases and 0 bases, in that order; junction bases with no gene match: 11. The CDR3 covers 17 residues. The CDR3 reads CASRRGVGRSSYNEQFF. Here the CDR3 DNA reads TGTGCCAGTAGACGGGGGGTCGGTAGGAGCTCCTACAATGAGCAGTTCTTC.

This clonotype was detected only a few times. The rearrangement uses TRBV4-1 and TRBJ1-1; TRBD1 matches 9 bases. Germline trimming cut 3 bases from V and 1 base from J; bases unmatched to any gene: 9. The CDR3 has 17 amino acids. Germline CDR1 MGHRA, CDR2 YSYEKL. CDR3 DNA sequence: TGCGCCAGCAGCCAGTTACCGCCGGGACAGGGGAACACTGAAGCTTTCTTT. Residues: CASSQLPPGQGNTEAFF.

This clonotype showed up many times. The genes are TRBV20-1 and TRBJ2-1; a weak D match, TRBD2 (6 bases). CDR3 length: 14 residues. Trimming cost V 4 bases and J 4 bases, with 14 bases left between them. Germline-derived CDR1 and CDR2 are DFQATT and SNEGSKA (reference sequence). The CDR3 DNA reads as TGCAGTGCTATTCGGGGGTCGTCGTACAATGAGCAGTTCTTC. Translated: CSAIRGSSYNEQFF.

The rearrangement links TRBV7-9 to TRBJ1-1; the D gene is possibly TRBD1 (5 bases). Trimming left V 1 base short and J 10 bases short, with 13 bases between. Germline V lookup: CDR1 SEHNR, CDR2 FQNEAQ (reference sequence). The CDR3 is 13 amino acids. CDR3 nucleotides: TGTGCCAGCAGCTTAGAAGGGGTTTCTGGAGCTTTCTTT. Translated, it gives CASSLEGVSGAFF.

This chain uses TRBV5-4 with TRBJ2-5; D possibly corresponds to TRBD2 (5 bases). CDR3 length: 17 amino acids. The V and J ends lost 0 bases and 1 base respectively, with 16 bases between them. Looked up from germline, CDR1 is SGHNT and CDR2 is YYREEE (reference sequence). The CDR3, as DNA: TGTGCCAGCAGCTTGGAAGGCAGCGGATCCTTCCAAGAGACCCAGTACTTC. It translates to CASSLEGSGSFQETQYF.

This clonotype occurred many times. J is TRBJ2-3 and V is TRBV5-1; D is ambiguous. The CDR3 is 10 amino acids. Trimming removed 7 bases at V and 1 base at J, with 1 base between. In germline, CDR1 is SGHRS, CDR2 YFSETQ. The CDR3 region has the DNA TGCGCCAGCGGCACAGATACGCAGTATTTT. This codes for CASGTDTQYF.

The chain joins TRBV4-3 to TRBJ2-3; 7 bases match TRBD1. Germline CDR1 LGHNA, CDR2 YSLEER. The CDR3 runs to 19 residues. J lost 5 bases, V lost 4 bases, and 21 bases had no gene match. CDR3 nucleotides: TGCGCCAGCAGCCCAGGGGCAAACAGAGACAGGGTTGAGGGAGATACGCAGTATTTT. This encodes CASSPGANRDRVEGDTQYF.

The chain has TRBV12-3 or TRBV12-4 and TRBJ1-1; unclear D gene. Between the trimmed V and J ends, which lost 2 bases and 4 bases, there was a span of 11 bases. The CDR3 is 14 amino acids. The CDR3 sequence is CASSLRQNRTEAFF. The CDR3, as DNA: TGTGCCAGCAGTTTACGGCAGAACCGCACTGAAGCTTTCTTT.

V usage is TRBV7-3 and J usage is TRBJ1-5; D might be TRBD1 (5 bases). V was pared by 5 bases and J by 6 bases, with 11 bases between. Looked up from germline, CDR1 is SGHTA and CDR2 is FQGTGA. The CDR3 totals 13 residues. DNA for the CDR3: TGTGCCAGCAGCCGGGGGGGGTTTCAGCCCCAGCATTTT. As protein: CASSRGGFQPQHF. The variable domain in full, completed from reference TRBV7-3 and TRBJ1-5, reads GAGVSQTPSNKVTEKGKYVELRCDPISGHTALYWYRQSLGQGPEFLIYFQGTGAADDSGLPNDRFFAVRPEGSVSTLKIQRTERGDSAVYLCASSRGGFQPQHFGDGTRLSIL.

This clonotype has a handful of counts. The CDR3 sequence: CASSFGGPLGYTF. The CDR3 nucleotides are TGTGCCAGCAGCTTCGGGGGCCCACTTGGCTACACCTTC. This chain connects TRBV7-9 to TRBJ1-2; the D gene is possibly TRBD1 (6 bases). Germline V gives CDR1 SEHNR, CDR2 FQNEAQ (reference sequence). The CDR3 is 13 amino acids. The ends were cut back, 3 bases at V and 7 bases at J, with 12 bases in the middle. Supplemented by reference TRBV7-9 and TRBJ1-2, the full variable domain reads DTGVSQNPRHKITKRGQNVTFRCDPISEHNRLYWYRQTLGQGPEFLTYFQNEAQLEKSRLLSDRFSAERPKGSFSTLEIQRTEQGDSAMYLCASSFGGPLGYTFGSGTRLTVV.

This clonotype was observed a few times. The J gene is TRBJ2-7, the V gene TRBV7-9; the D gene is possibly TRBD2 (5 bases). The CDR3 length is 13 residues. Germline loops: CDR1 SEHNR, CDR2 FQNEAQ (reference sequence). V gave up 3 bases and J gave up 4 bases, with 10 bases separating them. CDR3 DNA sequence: TGTGCCAGCAGCTTCCCGGGGAGTTACGAGCAGTACGTC. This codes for CASSFPGSYEQYV.

DNA of the CDR3: TGTGCCAGCAGCACACCCGGAGGCGATCAGCCCCAGCATTTT. Protein sequence: CASSTPGGDQPQHF. This chain links TRBV7-8 with TRBJ1-5; no clear D. The CDR3 length is 14 residues. Germline CDR1 is SGHVS and CDR2 is FQNEAQ. The germline V and J ends were trimmed by 5 bases and 5 bases, with 13 bases remaining between them.

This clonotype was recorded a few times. CDR3 protein: CASSSPRGPDTQYF. In DNA, the CDR3 is TGTGCCAGCAGCTCTCCCCGGGGGCCCGATACGCAGTATTTT. The chain recombines TRBV5-6 with TRBJ2-3; D tentatively fits TRBD1 or TRBD2 (6 bases each). This CDR3 has 14 residues. Between the trimmed V and J ends, which lost 3 bases and 6 bases, there was a span of 14 bases. Germline V gene lookup returns CDR1 SGHDT and CDR2 YYEEEE.

The CDR3 spells CASSVAGPGELFF. The CDR3 DNA reads TGTGCCAGCAGCGTAGCGGGGCCCGGGGAGCTGTTTTTT. This chain links TRBV9 with TRBJ2-2; D is perhaps TRBD1 or TRBD2 (5 bases each). This CDR3 region has 13 residues. V lost 0 bases and J lost 6, with 6 bases in between. The germline V gene encodes CDR1 SGDLS and CDR2 YYNGEE.

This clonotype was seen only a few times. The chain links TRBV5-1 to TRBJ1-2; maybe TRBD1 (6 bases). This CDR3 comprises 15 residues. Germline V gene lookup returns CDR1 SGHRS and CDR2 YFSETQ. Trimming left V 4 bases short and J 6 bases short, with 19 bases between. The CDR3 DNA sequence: TGCGCCAGCAGCAATGGACCCGCCAAGGGGGATGGCTACACCTTC. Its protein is CASSNGPAKGDGYTF.

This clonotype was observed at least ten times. CDR3 DNA: TGTGCCGGAAGATCCGGGACAGGGGCTGGCTACACCTTC. Amino acid sequence: CAGRSGTGAGYTF. The V call is TRBV19, the J call TRBJ1-2, with 10 positions matching TRBD1. The CDR3 has 13 residues. Losses at the gene ends were 11 bases for V and 7 bases for J; bases not matched to a gene: 10. Per germline, CDR1 LNHDA and CDR2 SQIVND (reference sequence).

CDR3 sequence (DNA): TGCAGTGCTAGTACCGTTAGCGGGACCTACGAGCAGTACTTC. This sequence encodes CSASTVSGTYEQYF. The rearrangement uses TRBV20-1 and TRBJ2-7; 8 nucleotides agree with TRBD2. This CDR3 comprises 14 residues. CDR1 is DFQATT and CDR2 is SNEGSKA in the germline V gene (reference sequence). Germline trimming cut 3 bases from V and 2 bases from J; bases unmatched to any gene: 6.

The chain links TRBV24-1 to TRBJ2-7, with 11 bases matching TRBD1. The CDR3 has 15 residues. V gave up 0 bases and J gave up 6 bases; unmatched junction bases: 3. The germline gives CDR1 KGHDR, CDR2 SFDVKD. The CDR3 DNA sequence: TGTGCCACCAGTGATTTGGGACAGGGGGCTAGCGAGCAGTACGTC. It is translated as CATSDLGQGASEQYV.

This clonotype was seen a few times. The CDR3 protein is CASSPRQTGNTIYF. The CDR3 DNA is TGTGCCAGCAGTCCCCGACAGACTGGAAACACCATATATTTT. The chain employs TRBV12-3 or TRBV12-4 and TRBJ1-3; a possible D gene is TRBD1 (5 bases). This CDR3 region has 14 residues. The germline V and J ends were trimmed by 5 bases and 2 bases, with 10 bases remaining between them.

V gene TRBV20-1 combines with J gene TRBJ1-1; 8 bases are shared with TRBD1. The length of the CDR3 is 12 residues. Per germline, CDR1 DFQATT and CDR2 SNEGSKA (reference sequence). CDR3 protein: CKQQGVNTEAFF. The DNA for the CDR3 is TGCAAACAACAGGGGGTGAACACTGAAGCTTTCTTT.

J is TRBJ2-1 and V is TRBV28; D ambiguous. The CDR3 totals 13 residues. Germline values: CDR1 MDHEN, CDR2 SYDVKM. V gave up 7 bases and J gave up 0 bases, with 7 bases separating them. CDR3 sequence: CASIPSSYNEQFF. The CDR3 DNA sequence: TGTGCCAGCATCCCCAGCTCCTACAATGAGCAGTTCTTC.

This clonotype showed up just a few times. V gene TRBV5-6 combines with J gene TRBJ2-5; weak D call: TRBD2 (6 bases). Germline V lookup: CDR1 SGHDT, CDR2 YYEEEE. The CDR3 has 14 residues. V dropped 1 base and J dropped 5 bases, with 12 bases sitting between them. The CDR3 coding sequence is TGTGCCAGCAGCTTGTCGGGCGGGGCGGAGACCCAGTACTTC. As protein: CASSLSGGAETQYF.

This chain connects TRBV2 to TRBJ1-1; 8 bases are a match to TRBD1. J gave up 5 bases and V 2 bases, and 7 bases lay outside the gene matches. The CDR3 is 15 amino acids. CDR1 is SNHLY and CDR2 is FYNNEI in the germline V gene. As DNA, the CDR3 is TGTGCCAGCAGTGAAATCAGGGGGCCTGGGACTGAAGCTTTCTTT. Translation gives CASSEIRGPGTEAFF.

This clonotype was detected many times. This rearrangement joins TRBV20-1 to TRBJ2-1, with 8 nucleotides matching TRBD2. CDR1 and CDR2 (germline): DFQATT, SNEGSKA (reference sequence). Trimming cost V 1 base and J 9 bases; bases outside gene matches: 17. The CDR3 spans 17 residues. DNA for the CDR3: TGCAGTGCTAGAGCAGTAGCGGGGACGCCCGCAATGGGTGAGCAGTTCTTC. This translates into CSARAVAGTPAMGEQFF.

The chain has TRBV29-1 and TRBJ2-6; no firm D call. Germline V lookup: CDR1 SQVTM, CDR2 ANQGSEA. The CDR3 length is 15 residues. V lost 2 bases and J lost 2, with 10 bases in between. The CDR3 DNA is TGCAGCGTTGAATGGCATTCAACTGGGGCCAACGTCCTGACTTTC. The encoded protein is CSVEWHSTGANVLTF.

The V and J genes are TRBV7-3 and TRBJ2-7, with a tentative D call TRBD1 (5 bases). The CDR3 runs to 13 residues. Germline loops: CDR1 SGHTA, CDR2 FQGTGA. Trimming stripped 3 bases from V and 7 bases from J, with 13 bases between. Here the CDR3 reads CASSFRQFREQYV. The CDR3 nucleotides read TGTGCCAGCAGCTTTCGACAGTTTCGGGAGCAGTACGTC.